The sequence of this TCR beta chain was determined in a study of blood T cell repertoires in COVID-19. Some clones are missing from TCRdb's copy, which holds only in-frame ones; the method was immunoSEQ multiplex PCR. The data show some 120,000 clones, about 85% seen once. The count of this clone is one. This clonotype originated in a woman of 80 years or more with acute or convalescent COVID-19. Sequencing input: peripheral blood.

The CDR3: CASSPGQVYGYTF. In DNA, the CDR3 is TGTGCCAGCAGTCCCGGACAGGTCTATGGCTACACCTTC. The chain has TRBV12-3 or TRBV12-4 and TRBJ1-2; TRBD1 matches at 7 bases. The CDR3 has 13 amino acids. V trimming: 5 bases; J trimming: 4 bases; junction bases outside the gene matches: 4.